Each of the 12 T cell receptor beta chains below was sequenced from the same sample in a study of blood T cell repertoires in COVID-19. TCRdb keeps only in-frame clones here, not all; method: immunoSEQ multiplex PCR. The sample has tens of thousands of clones, 88% seen once. Material: peripheral blood. The origin of the receptors is a human donor in a cohort sampled during active COVID-19.

This chain joins TRBV7-2 and TRBJ2-2; D is possibly TRBD2 (6 bases). Germline-derived CDR1 and CDR2 are SGHTA and FQGNSA. V shed 5 bases and J shed 1 base, with 14 bases lying between them. The CDR3 contains 16 residues. The CDR3 here is CASSLDAGRNTGELFF. CDR3 nucleotide sequence: TGTGCCAGCAGCCTTGATGCGGGAAGGAACACCGGGGAGCTGTTTTTT.

The chain is built from TRBV6-5 and TRBJ2-5, with 7 bases aligning to TRBD1. The V gene's germline CDR1 is MNHEY and CDR2 SVGAGI. V was clipped by 6 bases and J by 3 bases; unmatched bases: 10. The CDR3 covers 15 residues. The CDR3 DNA reads as TGTGCCAGCAGGATGACAGGGTCAAGGGAAGAGACCCAGTACTTC. This translates into CASRMTGSREETQYF.

The J gene is TRBJ1-6, the V gene TRBV11-2, with 9 positions matching TRBD1. V lost 1 base to trimming and J lost 12 bases; unmatched junction nucleotides: 13. Germline V gene data show CDR1 as SGHAT and CDR2 as FQNNGV. This CDR3 has 17 amino acids. The CDR3 DNA reads TGTGCCAGCAGCTTAGGGGGGGAGACAGGGGGATCCCAACCCCTCCACTTT. Amino acids: CASSLGGETGGSQPLHF.

V is TRBV6-2 or TRBV6-3 and J is TRBJ2-7; 8 bases line up with TRBD1. V shed 2 bases and J 0 bases; nucleotides not matched to a gene: 6. Germline CDR1 is MNHEY and CDR2 is SVGEGT. The CDR3 contains 16 residues. The CDR3 DNA is TGTGCCAGCAGTTACCCAGGGGGCTACTACTCCTACGAGCAGTACTTC. This gives the protein CASSYPGGYYSYEQYF.

J is TRBJ2-7 and V is TRBV9; 9 nucleotides line up with TRBD1. There are 15 residues in the CDR3. The V and J ends lost 2 bases and 4 bases, in that order; junction bases with no gene match: 7. Germline V gene lookup returns CDR1 SGDLS and CDR2 YYNGEE. The CDR3 sequence: CASSVAGTGIYEQYF. CDR3 coding DNA: TGTGCCAGCAGCGTCGCCGGGACAGGGATATACGAGCAGTACTTC. Supplemented by reference TRBV9 and TRBJ2-7, the full variable domain reads DSGVTQTPKHLITATGQRVTLRCSPRSGDLSVYWYQQSLDQGLQFLIQYYNGEERAKGNILERFSAQQFPDLHSELNLSSLELGDSALYFCASSVAGTGIYEQYFGPGTRLTVT.

This rearrangement joins TRBV4-3 to TRBJ2-7; 8 nucleotides align to TRBD1. Germline values: CDR1 LGHNA, CDR2 YSLEER. The CDR3 loop spans 15 amino acids. V lost 4 bases, J lost 7 bases, and 12 bases stayed unmatched. The CDR3 sequence: CASSPAEQGAREQYF. CDR3 in DNA: TGCGCCAGCAGCCCCGCGGAGCAGGGGGCAAGGGAGCAGTACTTC.

V usage is TRBV3-1 (or the pseudogene TRBV3-2) and J usage is TRBJ1-4; 7 bases match TRBD1. CDR3 length: 15 residues. The J segment lost 8 bases and the V segment lost 3 bases, leaving 9 bases of the junction unmatched. CDR1 and CDR2 from the germline V gene are LGHDT and YNNKEL (reference sequence). CDR3 nucleotides: TGTGCCAGCAGCCACAAGGGGCAGGGGGGCGAAAAACTGTTTTTT. This sequence encodes CASSHKGQGGEKLFF.

The chain's CDR3 is CATSGGRTDTQYF. In DNA, the CDR3 is TGTGCCACCAGCGGGGGACGCACAGATACGCAGTATTTT. The chain combines TRBV24-1 with TRBJ2-3; perhaps TRBD2 as D (6 bases). V lost 7 bases and J 1 base, leaving 8 bases between the germline ends. The CDR3 has 13 amino acids. In germline, CDR1 is KGHDR, CDR2 SFDVKD.

The rearrangement links TRBV5-8 to TRBJ2-4; 8 bases map to TRBD1. Trimming removed 4 bases from V and 0 bases from J; junction bases left unmatched: 12. Germline values: CDR1 SGHTS, CDR2 YDEGEE. CDR3 length: 18 residues. DNA for the CDR3: TGTGCCAGCAGCCTGATACGACAGGGGATTCTAGCCAAAAACATTCAGTACTTC. Translation gives CASSLIRQGILAKNIQYF.

The chain has TRBV19 and TRBJ2-1; 8 bases align to TRBD1. Losses at the gene ends were 7 bases for V and 2 bases for J; bases not matched to a gene: 7. The CDR3 runs 15 residues. Germline-derived CDR1 and CDR2 are LNHDA and SQIVND (reference sequence). The CDR3 is CASNNRDRTYNEQFF. The CDR3 region has the DNA TGTGCCAGTAACAACCGGGACAGGACCTACAATGAGCAGTTCTTC.

This clone was counted a single time. V and J are TRBV5-1 and TRBJ1-1, with TRBD1 matching over 11 bases. Looked up from germline, CDR1 is SGHRS and CDR2 is YFSETQ. This CDR3 contains 16 residues. The V segment lost 4 bases and the J segment 5 bases; nucleotides outside the gene matches: 10. CDR3 bases: TGCGCCAGCAGCGCCGGGACAGGGGGATTTTATACTGAAGCTTTCTTT. Amino acid sequence: CASSAGTGGFYTEAFF.

The genes are TRBV2 and TRBJ1-2, with 8 bases identical to TRBD1. The CDR3 has 16 residues. Unmatched junction bases numbered 10, after V lost 7 bases and J lost 0 bases. The germline CDR1 and CDR2 sequences are SNHLY and FYNNEI. CDR3 amino acids: CASTADRVVANYGYTF. Written as DNA, the CDR3 is TGTGCCAGCACCGCGGACAGGGTGGTAGCTAACTATGGCTACACCTTC.